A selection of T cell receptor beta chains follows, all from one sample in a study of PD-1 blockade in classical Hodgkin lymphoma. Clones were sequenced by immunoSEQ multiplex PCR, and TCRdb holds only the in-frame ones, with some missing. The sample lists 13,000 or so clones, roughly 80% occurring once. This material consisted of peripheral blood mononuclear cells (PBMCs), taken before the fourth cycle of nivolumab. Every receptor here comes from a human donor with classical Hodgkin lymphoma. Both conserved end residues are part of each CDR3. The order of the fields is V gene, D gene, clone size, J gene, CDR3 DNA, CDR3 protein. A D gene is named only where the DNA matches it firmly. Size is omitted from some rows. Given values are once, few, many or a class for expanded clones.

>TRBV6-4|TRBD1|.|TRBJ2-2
TGTGCCAGCAGTGACTCCTCAGGGGGCACCGGGGAGCTGTTTTTT
CASSDSSGGTGELFF
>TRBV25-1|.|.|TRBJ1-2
TGTGCCACCTCAGTCGGTGGCGTTGGCTATGGCTACACCTTC
CATSVGGVGYGYTF
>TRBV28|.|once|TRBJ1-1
TGTGCCAGCTCCGGGCCAGGGAACACTGAAGCTTTCTTT
CASSGPGNTEAFF
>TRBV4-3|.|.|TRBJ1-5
TGCGCCAGCAGCCCGTTATCCGGAAGCAATCAGCCCCAGCATTTT
CASSPLSGSNQPQHF
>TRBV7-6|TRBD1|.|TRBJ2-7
TGTGCCAGCAGTCCCCCGGGACAGCGCCCCTACGAGCAGTACTTC
CASSPPGQRPYEQYF
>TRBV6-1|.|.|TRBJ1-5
TGTGCCACCCGGGAGGGATATAGCAATCAGCCCCAGCATTTT
CATREGYSNQPQHF
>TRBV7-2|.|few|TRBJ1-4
TGTGCCAGCAGCTTGGAACTTAATGAAAAACTGTTTTTT
CASSLELNEKLFF
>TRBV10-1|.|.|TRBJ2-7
TGCGCCAGCAGTGATCCGGGTGACGGGGAGCAGTACTTC
CASSDPGDGEQYF
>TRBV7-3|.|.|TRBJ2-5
TGTGCCAGCAGCTTAACTTCCGGGCCTGGTGAGACCCAGTACTTC
CASSLTSGPGETQYF
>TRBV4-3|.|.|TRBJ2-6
TGCGCCAGCAGCCAAGTCGGGTGGTATGGCTCTGGGGCCAACGTCCTGACTTTC
CASSQVGWYGSGANVLTF
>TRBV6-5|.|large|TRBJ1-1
TGTGCCAGCAGCCCGACAGGGAACACTGAAGCTTTCTTT
CASSPTGNTEAFF
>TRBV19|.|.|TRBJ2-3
TGTGCCAGTAGTATGGCCCCGGTGGATACGCAGTATTTT
CASSMAPVDTQYF
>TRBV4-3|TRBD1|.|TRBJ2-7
TGCGCCAGCAGCCAATATACACTACAGGGGCCCTACGAGCAGTACTTC
CASSQYTLQGPYEQYF
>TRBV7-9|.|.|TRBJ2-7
TGTGCCAGCAGCTTAGGCTCCTACGAGCAGTACTTC
CASSLGSYEQYF
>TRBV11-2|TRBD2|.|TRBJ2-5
TGTGCCAGCAGCACGATTGGAGGCGGGGGGGCGATAGAGACCCAGTACTTC
CASSTIGGGGAIETQYF
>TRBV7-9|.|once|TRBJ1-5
TGTGCCAGCAGCTTAGGGGGGGATTTTCAGCCCCAGCATTTT
CASSLGGDFQPQHF
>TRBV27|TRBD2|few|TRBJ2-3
TGTGCCAGCCACCTAGCGGGGGAAACAGATACGCAGTATTTT
CASHLAGETDTQYF
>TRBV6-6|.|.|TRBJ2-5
TGTGCCAGCAGTTACTCCGACGGACAAGAGACCCAGTACTTC
CASSYSDGQETQYF
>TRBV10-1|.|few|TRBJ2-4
TGCGCCAGCAGTGAGTCGGCCGAAGGAATTCAGTACTTC
CASSESAEGIQYF
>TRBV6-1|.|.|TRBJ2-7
TGTGCCAGCAGTGGATACATTGGGCCCCCGCAAAACGAGCAGTACTTC
CASSGYIGPPQNEQYF
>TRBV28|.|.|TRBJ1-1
TGTGCCAGCAGTTTAAGGTATGCTGAAGCTTTCTTT
CASSLRYAEAFF
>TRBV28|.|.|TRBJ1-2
TGTGCCAGCGGAGGCTACACCTTC
CASGGYTF
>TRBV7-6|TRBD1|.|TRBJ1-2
TGTGCCAGCAGCTTGAGGACAGGGAGCTATGGCTACACCTTC
CASSLRTGSYGYTF
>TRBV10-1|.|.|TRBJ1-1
TGCGCCAGCAGTTCGGACAGCACTGAAGCTTTCTTT
CASSSDSTEAFF
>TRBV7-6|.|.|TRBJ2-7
TGTGCCAGCAGCTTAGCTGGGAGCTCCTACGAGCAGTACTTC
CASSLAGSSYEQYF
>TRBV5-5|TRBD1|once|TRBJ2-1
TGTGCCAGCACTGGGACAGGCTCCTACAATGAGCAGTTCTTC
CASTGTGSYNEQFF
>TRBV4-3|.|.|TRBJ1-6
TGCGCCAGCAGCCAAGAGATGGCAGGGTCCTATAATTCACCCCTCCACTTT
CASSQEMAGSYNSPLHF
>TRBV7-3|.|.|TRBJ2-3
TGTGCCAGCAGCTGGGGGGCCTCGGATACGCAGTATTTT
CASSWGASDTQYF
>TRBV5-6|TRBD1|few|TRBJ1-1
TGTGCCAGCAGCTTGGAACAGGGGGTAGGGACTGAAGCTTTCTTT
CASSLEQGVGTEAFF
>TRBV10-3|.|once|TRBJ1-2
TGTGCCATCCAGGCCGAAGGGTCCTATGGCTACACCTTC
CAIQAEGSYGYTF
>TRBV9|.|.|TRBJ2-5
TGTGCCAGCAGCGGACGGGTCAACGGGGCAGAGACCCAGTACTTC
CASSGRVNGAETQYF
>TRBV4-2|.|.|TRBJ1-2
TGTGCCAGCAGCCCCACAGGGTATGGCTATGGCTACACCTTC
CASSPTGYGYGYTF
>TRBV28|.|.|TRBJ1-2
TGTGCCAGCAGTTTATCGACGGGGTCCTATGGCTACACCTTC
CASSLSTGSYGYTF
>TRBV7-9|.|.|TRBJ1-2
TGTGCCAGCAGCTACAAGGACCCAGTAGGGGGCTATGGCTACACCTTC
CASSYKDPVGGYGYTF
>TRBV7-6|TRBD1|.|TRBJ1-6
TGTGCCAGCAGCTACACCGGGACAGAGCCTTCACCCCTCCACTTT
CASSYTGTEPSPLHF
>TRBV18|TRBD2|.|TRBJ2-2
TGTGCCAGCTCATCACTAGCGTTGGCGGCGAACACCGGGGAGCTGTTTTTT
CASSSLALAANTGELFF
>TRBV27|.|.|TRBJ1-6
TGTGCCAGCAGTTTGACGTCGACTGGCACCCTCCACTTT
CASSLTSTGTLHF
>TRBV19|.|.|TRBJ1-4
TGTGCCAGTAGTATATCCACCATCAATGAAAAACTGTTTTTT
CASSISTINEKLFF
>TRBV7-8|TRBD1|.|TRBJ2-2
TGTGCCAGCAGTTCCCGGACAGGGGGGTTCGCGAACACCGGGGAGCTGTTTTTT
CASSSRTGGFANTGELFF
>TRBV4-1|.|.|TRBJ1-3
TGCGCCAGCAGCCAGGAGCGTAAGGGTTACTCTGGAAACACCATATATTTT
CASSQERKGYSGNTIYF
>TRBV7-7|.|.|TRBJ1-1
TGTGCTAGCACCCCCAACGGGGATTATACCCTGAACACTGAAGCTTTCTTT
CASTPNGDYTLNTEAFF
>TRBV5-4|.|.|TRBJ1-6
TGTGCCAGCAGCTCGGCCGGGGGGCATTTCTATAATTCACCCCTCCACTTT
CASSSAGGHFYNSPLHF
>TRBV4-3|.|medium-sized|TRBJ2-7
TGCGCCAGCAGCCACCGGACTGGCCGTGGGGAGCAGTACTTC
CASSHRTGRGEQYF
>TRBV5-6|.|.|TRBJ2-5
TGTGCCAGCAGCTTAGGGGCCACGGAGACCCAGTACTTC
CASSLGATETQYF
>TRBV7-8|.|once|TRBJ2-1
TGTGCCAGCAGCTTTATGGGACGATACAATGAGCAGTTCTTC
CASSFMGRYNEQFF
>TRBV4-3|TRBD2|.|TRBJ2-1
TGCGCCAGCAGCCAAGATCGAGTAGCGGGGGGGACTTTCAATGAGCAGTTCTTC
CASSQDRVAGGTFNEQFF
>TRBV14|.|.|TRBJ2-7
TGTGCCAGCAGCCAGTACCAACTGGCGGGAACATCCTACGAGCAGTACTTC
CASSQYQLAGTSYEQYF
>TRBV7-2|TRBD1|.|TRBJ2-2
TGTGCCAGCAGCCAGGACAGGGGGCTGACCGGGGAGCTGTTTTTT
CASSQDRGLTGELFF
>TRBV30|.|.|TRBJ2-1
TGTGCCTGGGGTACCGGGACTCGACATCAGGGACAGTTCTTC
CAWGTGTRHQGQFF
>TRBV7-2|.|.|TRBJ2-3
TGTGCCAGCAGCCCCGGGACCGAGCTTACGTATTTT
CASSPGTELTYF
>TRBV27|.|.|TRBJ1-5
TGTGCCAGCAGCACCTCGGGAGCAGGTCAGCCCCAGCATTTT
CASSTSGAGQPQHF
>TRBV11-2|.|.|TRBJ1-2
TGTGCCAGCAGCTTAGGGGGACTTTGGGGCTACACCTTC
CASSLGGLWGYTF
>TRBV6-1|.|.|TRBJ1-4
TGTGCCAGCAGTCCGACCGGGCGGCCGAAACTGTTTTTT
CASSPTGRPKLFF
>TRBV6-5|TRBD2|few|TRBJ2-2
TGTGCCAGCAGTTACAGGGAGGGGACCGGGGAGCTGTTTTTT
CASSYREGTGELFF
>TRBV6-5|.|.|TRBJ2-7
TGTGCCAGCAGCGACAGTTACTACGAGCAGTACTTC
CASSDSYYEQYF
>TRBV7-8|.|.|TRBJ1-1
TGTGCCAGCAGCTTAGACCTTCGGGATGAAGCTTTCTTT
CASSLDLRDEAFF
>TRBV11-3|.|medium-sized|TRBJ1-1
TGTGCCAGCAGCTTAGATCTGGGCAGTAGTGAAGCTTTCTTT
CASSLDLGSSEAFF
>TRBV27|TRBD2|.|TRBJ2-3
TGTGCCAGCAGACAACTAAGCGGGAGACCCACAGATACGCAGTATTTT
CASRQLSGRPTDTQYF
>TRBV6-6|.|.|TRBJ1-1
TGTGCCAGCAGTTACAGGGATGAAGCTTTCTTT
CASSYRDEAFF